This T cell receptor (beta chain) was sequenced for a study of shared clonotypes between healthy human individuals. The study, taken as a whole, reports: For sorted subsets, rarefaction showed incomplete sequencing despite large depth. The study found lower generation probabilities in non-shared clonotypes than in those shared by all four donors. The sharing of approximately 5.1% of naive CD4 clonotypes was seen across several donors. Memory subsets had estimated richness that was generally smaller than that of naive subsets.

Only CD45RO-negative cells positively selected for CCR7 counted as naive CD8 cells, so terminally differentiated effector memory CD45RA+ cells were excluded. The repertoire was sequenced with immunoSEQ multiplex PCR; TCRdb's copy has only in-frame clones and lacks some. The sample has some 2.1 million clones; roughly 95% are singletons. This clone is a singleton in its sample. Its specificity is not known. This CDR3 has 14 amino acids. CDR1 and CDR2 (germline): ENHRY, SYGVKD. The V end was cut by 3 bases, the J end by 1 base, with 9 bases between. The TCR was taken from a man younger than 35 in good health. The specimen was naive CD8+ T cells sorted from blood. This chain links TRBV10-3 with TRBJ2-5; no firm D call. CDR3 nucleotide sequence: TGTGCCATCAGTGATGGTAGCATCCAAGAGACCCAGTACTTC. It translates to CAISDGSIQETQYF.